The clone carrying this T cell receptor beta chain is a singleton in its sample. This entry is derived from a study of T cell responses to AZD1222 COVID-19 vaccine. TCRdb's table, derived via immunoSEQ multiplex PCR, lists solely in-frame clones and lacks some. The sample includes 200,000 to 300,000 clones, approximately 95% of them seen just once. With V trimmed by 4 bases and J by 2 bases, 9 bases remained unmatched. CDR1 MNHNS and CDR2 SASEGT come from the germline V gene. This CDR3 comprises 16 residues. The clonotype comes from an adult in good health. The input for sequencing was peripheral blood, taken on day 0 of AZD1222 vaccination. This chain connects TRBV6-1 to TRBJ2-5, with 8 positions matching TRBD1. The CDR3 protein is CASSASQGGLQETQYF. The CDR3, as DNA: TGTGCCAGCAGTGCTTCACAGGGGGGCTTGCAAGAGACCCAGTACTTC.